Sequencing of this T cell receptor beta chain was carried out in a study of blood T cells in healthy people across ages. Then a second PCR, running about 6 to 12 cycles, was carried out with a sample-barcoded 5' primer and a J-beta primer mix. TCRdb ran MiXCR on the 5' RACE reads and lists one entry per CDR3 protein. Among 1.6 million or so distinct CDR3 sequences, 34% were seen once, and the ten largest hold around 10%. Donors ranged from roughly 6 to 100 years old and were healthy Caucasians in Russia. Every sample had a minimum of 6 million PBMCs isolated. Extracted total RNA amounted to at least 5.5 micrograms for each sample. Germline trimming cut 8 bases from V and 4 bases from J; bases unmatched to any gene: 7. Germline assignment: CDR1 SQVTM and CDR2 ANQGSEA. This CDR3 is built from 13 residues.

The specimen was blood. The sequence derives from a woman aged 25 to 39 in good health. V and J are TRBV29-1 and TRBJ2-7, with TRBD2 matching 11 bases. CDR3 in amino acids: CSILTSGTYEQYF. The CDR3 DNA follows: TGCAGCATACTGACTAGCGGGACTTACGAGCAGTACTTC.